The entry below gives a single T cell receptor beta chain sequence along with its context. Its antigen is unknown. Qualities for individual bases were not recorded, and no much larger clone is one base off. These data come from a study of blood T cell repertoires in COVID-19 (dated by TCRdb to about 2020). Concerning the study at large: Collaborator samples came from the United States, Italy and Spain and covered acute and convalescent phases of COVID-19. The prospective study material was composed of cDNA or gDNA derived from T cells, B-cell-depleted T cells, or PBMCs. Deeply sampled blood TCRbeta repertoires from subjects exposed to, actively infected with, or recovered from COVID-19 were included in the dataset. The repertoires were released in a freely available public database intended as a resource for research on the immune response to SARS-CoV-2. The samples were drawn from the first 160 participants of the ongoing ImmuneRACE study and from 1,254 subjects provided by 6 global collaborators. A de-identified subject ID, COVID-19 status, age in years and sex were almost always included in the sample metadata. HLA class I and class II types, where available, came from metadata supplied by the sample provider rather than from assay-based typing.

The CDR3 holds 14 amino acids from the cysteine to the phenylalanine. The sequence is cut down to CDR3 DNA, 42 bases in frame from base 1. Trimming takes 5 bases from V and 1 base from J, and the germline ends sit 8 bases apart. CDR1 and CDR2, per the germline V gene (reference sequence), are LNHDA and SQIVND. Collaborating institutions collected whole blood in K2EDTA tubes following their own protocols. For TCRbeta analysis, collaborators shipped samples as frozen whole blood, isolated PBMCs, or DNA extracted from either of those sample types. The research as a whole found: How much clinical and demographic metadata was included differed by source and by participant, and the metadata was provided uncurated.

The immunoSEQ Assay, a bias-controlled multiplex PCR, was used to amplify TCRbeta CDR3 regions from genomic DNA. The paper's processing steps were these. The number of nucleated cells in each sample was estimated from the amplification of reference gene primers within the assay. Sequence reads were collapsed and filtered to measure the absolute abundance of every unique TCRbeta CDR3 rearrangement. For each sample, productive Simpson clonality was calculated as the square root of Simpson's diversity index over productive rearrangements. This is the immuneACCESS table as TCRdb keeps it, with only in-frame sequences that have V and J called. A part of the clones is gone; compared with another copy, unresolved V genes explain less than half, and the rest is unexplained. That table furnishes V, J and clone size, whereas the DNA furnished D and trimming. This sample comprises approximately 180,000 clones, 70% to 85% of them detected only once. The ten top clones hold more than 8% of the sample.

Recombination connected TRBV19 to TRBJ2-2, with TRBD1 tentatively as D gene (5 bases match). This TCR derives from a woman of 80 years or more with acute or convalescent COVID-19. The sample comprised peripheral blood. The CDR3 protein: CASSWGGNTGELFF. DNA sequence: TGTGCCAGTAGTTGGGGCGGGAACACCGGGGAGCTGTTTTTT.